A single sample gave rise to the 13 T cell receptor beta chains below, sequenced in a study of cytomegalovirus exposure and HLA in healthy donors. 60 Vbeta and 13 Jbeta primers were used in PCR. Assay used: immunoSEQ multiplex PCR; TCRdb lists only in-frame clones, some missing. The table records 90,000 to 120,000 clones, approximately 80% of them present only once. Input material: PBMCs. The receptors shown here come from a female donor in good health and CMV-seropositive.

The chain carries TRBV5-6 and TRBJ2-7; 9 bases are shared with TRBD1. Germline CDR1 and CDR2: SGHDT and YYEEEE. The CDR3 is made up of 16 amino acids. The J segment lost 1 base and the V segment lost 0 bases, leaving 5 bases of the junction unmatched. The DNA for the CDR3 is TGTGCCAGCAGCTTGGTCGGGGACAGGGTATCCTACGAGCAGTACTTC. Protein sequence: CASSLVGDRVSYEQYF.

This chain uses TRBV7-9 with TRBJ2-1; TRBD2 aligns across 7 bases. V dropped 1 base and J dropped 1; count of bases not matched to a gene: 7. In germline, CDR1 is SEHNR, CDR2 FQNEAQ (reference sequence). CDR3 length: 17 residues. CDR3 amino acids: CASSLGRGGGSYNEQFF. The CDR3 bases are TGTGCCAGCAGCTTAGGGCGGGGCGGGGGATCCTACAATGAGCAGTTCTTC.

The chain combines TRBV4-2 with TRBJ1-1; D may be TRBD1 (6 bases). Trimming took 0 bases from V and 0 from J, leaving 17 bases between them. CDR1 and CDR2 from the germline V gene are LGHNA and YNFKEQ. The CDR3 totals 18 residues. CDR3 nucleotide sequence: TGTGCCAGCAGCCAAGATGTGGCCGCGGACAGCCTGAACACTGAAGCTTTCTTT. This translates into CASSQDVAADSLNTEAFF.

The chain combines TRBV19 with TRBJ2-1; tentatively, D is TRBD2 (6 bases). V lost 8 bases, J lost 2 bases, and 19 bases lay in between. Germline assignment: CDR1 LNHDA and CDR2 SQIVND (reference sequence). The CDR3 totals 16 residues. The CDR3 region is CASSRRGTLPYNEQFF. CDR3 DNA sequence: TGTGCCAGTTCTAGGCGTGGGACTTTACCCTACAATGAGCAGTTCTTC. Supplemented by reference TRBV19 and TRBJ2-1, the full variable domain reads DGGITQSPKYLFRKEGQNVTLSCEQNLNHDAMYWYRQDPGQGLRLIYYSQIVNDFQKGDIAEGYSVSREKKESFPLTVTSAQKNPTAFYLCASSRRGTLPYNEQFFGPGTRLTVL.

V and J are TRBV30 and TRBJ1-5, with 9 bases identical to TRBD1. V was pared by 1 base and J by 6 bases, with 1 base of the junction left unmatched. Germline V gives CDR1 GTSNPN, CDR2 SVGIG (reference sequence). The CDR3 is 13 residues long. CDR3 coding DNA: TGTGCCTGGAGTGGGGACAGGGTTCAGCCCCAGCATTTT. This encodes CAWSGDRVQPQHF.

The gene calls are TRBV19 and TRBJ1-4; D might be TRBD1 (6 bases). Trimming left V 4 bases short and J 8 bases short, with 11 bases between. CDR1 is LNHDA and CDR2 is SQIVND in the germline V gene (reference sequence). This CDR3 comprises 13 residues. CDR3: CASSSRGREKLFF. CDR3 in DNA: TGTGCCAGTAGTAGCAGGGGAAGGGAAAAACTGTTTTTT.

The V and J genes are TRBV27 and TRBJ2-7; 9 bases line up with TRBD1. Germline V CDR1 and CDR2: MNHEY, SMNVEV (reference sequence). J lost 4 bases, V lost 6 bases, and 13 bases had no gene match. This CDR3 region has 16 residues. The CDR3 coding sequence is TGTGCCAGCAGACCCACCCCCGGGACAGGGATATACGAGCAGTACTTC. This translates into CASRPTPGTGIYEQYF.

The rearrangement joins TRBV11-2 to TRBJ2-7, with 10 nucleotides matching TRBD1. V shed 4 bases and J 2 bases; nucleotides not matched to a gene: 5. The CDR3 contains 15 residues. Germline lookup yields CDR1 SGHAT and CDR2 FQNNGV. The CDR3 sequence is CASSSRGQGAYEQYF. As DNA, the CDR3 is TGTGCCAGCAGCTCTAGAGGACAGGGGGCCTACGAGCAGTACTTC.

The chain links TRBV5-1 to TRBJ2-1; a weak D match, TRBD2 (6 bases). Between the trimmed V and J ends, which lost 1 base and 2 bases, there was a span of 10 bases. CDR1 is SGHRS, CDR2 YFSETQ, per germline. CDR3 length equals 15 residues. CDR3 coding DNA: TGCGCCAGCAGCTTGAGGCGCGGGGCCTACAATGAGCAGTTCTTC. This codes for CASSLRRGAYNEQFF.

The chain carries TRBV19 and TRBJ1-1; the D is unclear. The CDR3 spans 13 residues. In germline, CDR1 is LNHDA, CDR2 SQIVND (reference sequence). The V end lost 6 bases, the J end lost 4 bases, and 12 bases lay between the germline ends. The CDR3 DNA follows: TGTGCCAGTAGGAACGTGGGAGTCACTGAAGCTTTCTTT. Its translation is CASRNVGVTEAFF.

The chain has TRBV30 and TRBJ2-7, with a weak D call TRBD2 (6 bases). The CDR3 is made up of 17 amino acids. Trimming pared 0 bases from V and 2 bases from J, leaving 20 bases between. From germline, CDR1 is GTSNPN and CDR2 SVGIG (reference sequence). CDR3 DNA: TGTGCCTGGAGTGTACGGCGAGGAGCGGGTGGGGCCTACGAGCAGTACTTC. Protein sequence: CAWSVRRGAGGAYEQYF.

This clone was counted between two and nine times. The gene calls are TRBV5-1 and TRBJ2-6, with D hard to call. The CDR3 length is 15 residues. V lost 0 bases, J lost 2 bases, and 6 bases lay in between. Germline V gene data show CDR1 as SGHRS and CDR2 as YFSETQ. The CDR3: CASSLDSPGANVLTF. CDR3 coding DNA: TGCGCCAGCAGCTTGGATAGCCCTGGGGCCAACGTCCTGACTTTC.

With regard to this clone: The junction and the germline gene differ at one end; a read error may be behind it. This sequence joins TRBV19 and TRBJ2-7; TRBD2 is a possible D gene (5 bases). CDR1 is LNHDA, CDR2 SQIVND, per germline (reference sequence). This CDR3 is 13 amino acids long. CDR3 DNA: TGTGCCAGTAGTAGTGTGGGAGCCTACGGGCAGTACTTC. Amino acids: CASSSVGAYGQYF. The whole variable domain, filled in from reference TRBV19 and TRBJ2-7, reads DGGITQSPKYLFRKEGQNVTLSCEQNLNHDAMYWYRQDPGQGLRLIYYSQIVNDFQKGDIAEGYSVSREKKESFPLTVTSAQKNPTAFYLCASSSVGAYGQYFGPGTRLTVT.